This note documents a single T cell receptor beta chain sequence. Antigen specificity is unknown. This entry is derived from a study of T cell responses to AZD1222 COVID-19 vaccine. On the study more broadly: Whether given at about 4 or about 12 weeks, second doses were pooled. Regarding the study as a whole: White British ancestry dominated among donors, who included more females, and clonal diversity was possibly underestimated.

From germline, CDR1 is SGHRS and CDR2 YFSETQ. V was shortened by 0 bases and J by 0 bases, with 16 bases between the two germline ends. The CDR3 totals 17 residues. Repertoires were generated with immunoSEQ multiplex PCR, while TCRdb's copy carries only in-frame clones and drops some. The sample consists of about 90,000 clones, around 90% of them appearing once. The gene calls are TRBV5-1 and TRBJ2-7, with a weak D call TRBD1 (6 bases). The sequence was collected from an adult in good health. The specimen comprised peripheral blood, sampled on day 0 of AZD1222 vaccination. CDR3: CASSLGTDRWGSYEQYF. The CDR3 nucleotides read TGCGCCAGCAGCTTGGGGACAGACAGGTGGGGCTCCTACGAGCAGTACTTC.